The T cell receptor (beta chain) described here comes from a study of cytomegalovirus exposure and HLA in healthy donors. Concerning this clone itself: Other nucleotide sequences in the sample specify the same CDR3.

The CDR3 totals 13 residues. Trimming removed 2 bases at V and 4 bases at J, with 8 bases between. Germline values: CDR1 MDHEN, CDR2 SYDVKM. It was with 60 Vbeta and 13 Jbeta primers that the PCR ran. TCRdb's copy holds only in-frame clones and misses some; the assay was immunoSEQ multiplex PCR. The sample has around 230,000 clones; approximately 79% are singletons. The clonotype comes from a male donor in good health and CMV-seronegative. This chain joins TRBV28 and TRBJ1-2, with D possibly being TRBD1 (6 bases). Sample: PBMCs. The chain's CDR3 is CASSLTGSYGYTF. For the CDR3, the DNA is TGTGCCAGCAGTTTAACAGGGTCCTATGGCTACACCTTC.